The entry that follows covers one T cell receptor (beta chain) sequence. Its antigen remains undetermined. Base-call qualities are not available, and no considerably larger clone is one nucleotide away. To demonstrate the VDJtools post-analysis software, TCR beta repertoires were profiled from the peripheral blood of roughly 12 young patients with multiple sclerosis. The patients with multiple sclerosis were children and adolescents between about 6 and 15 years of age. The data stem from a study of post-analysis software for immune sequencing data (dated by TCRdb to the mid-2010s). About the investigation overall: Recorded disease courses included relapsing-remitting, secondary progressive and progressive-relapsing multiple sclerosis, with some patients lacking subtype annotation. The multiple sclerosis patient repertoires were compared with approximately 11 previously published healthy control repertoires from donors aged about 6 to 25 years. A subset of samples was prepared in parallel using single-end sample barcoding, then pooled and co-amplified after Illumina adapter ligation. On the study overall, not on this receptor specifically: Normalized Chao1 diversity was significantly lower in multiple sclerosis patients than controls, suggesting substantial peripheral T-cell clonal expansion. About 5 TRBV segments, including TRBV5-6, TRBV5-1 and TRBV20-1, were significantly more frequent in patients than controls. When samples were clustered directly using the F measure, samples prepared in the same batch co-clustered strongly, which prompted a batch-effect correction. The multiple sclerosis patient group was slightly younger than the control group.

The library was obtained by PCR. Sequencing relied on an Illumina HiSeq 2500. To reduce PCR and sequencing biases, unique molecular identifiers were built into the TCR beta cDNA libraries. Roughly 500,000 cDNA molecules were obtained per 1 to 10 million input T cells, so each molecule approximated one T cell. The patient libraries were prepared and sequenced with the same protocol used for the earlier healthy control dataset. Samples belonging to the same batch were prepared together, multiplexed and sequenced on a shared HiSeq lane. For the original study's pipeline: Raw barcoded reads were processed with MIGEC, discarding single-read molecular identifier groups before consensus assembly and CDR3 extraction. VDJtools was used for post-analysis of the clonotype tables, with diversity normalized by down-sampling every dataset to the smallest sample size. Repertoire overlap clustering matched CDR3 amino acid but not nucleotide sequences to correct batch-related cross-sample contamination. TCRdb itself trimmed the public reads at Q25 with fastp, ran MiXCR and retained productive beta chains. Rows with one shared CDR3 protein collapse into an entry with the most common genes and DNA. The V and J calls here are based on TCRdb, not the publication. This sample comprises about 540,000 distinct CDR3 sequences, 30% to 40% of them detected only once. Around 6% of the sample goes to the ten largest clones.

V is reduced by 6 bases and J by 8 bases, leaving a spacing of 20 bases between them. From the cysteine up to the phenylalanine, the CDR3 has a length of 14 residues. Just the 42-base CDR3 DNA is kept, in frame starting at base 1. Via the germline V gene (reference sequence), CDR1 is DFQATT and CDR2 SNEGSKA. The sequence links TRBV20-1 to TRBJ1-5, with the D gene too uncertain to name. This TCR was recovered from a girl between 2 and 17 years old with multiple sclerosis. The specimen was blood. The base sequence is TGCAGTGCCAGCCCTGGCAGAGGGAACGAGCCCCAGCATTTT. Translated, it gives CSASPGRGNEPQHF.